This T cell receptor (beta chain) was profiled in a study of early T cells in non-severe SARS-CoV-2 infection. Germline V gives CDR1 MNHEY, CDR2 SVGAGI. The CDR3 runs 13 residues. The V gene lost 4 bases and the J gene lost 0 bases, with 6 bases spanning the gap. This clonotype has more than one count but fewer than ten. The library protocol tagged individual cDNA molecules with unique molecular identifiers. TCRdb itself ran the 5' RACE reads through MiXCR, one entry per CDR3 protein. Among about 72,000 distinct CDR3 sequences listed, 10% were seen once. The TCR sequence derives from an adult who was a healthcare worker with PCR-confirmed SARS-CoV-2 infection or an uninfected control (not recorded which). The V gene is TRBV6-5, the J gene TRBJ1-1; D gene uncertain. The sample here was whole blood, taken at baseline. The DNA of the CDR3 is TGTGCCAGCAGTTCCCCACTGAACACTGAAGCTTTCTTT. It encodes CASSSPLNTEAFF.